Below are 18 T cell receptor beta chains sequenced from a single sample in a study of cytomegalovirus exposure and HLA in healthy donors. Amplification used 60 Vbeta primers and 13 Jbeta primers. The data were produced by immunoSEQ multiplex PCR, yet TCRdb's version contains in-frame clones alone and is incomplete. The data contain about 160,000 clones, around 88% of them singletons. The sample comprised PBMCs. Every receptor here comes from a woman between 18 and 29 years old in good health and CMV-seronegative.

The chain employs TRBV2 and TRBJ1-1, with D possibly being TRBD1 (5 bases). V lost 4 bases to trimming and J lost 5 bases, with 14 bases between them. Germline assignment: CDR1 SNHLY and CDR2 FYNNEI. The CDR3 runs to 14 residues. The CDR3 nucleotides read TGTGCCAGCAGTGGGCAGGGAGGAGGAACTGAAGCTTTCTTT. It specifies CASSGQGGGTEAFF.

The chain uses TRBV28 and TRBJ1-1, with TRBD1 as a possible D gene (5 bases). CDR3 size: 14 residues. V dropped 0 bases and J dropped 4 bases, with 9 bases sitting between them. CDR1 and CDR2 from the germline V gene are MDHEN and SYDVKM. The CDR3 loop reads CASSLWGRGTEAFF. The CDR3 DNA sequence: TGTGCCAGCAGTTTATGGGGTAGGGGCACTGAAGCTTTCTTT.

V and J are TRBV6-6 and TRBJ2-3; 8 bases map to TRBD2. Germline V gene lookup returns CDR1 MNHNY and CDR2 SVGAGI (reference sequence). The V segment lost 6 bases and the J segment 1 base; nucleotides outside the gene matches: 6. The CDR3 totals 15 residues. CDR3 loop: CASRTRRGGTDTQYF. As DNA, the CDR3 is TGTGCCAGCAGGACGCGGCGGGGGGGCACAGATACGCAGTATTTT.

This chain uses TRBV18 with TRBJ1-5; D remains unclear. The germline V gene encodes CDR1 KGHSH and CDR2 LQKENI. This CDR3 has 15 residues. V was clipped by 2 bases and J by 3 bases, with 11 bases between them. CDR3 bases: TGTGCCAGCTCACCATTAGGCGCGGTCAATCAGCCCCAGCATTTT. Translating it yields CASSPLGAVNQPQHF.

A few counts support this clone. The chain links TRBV2 to TRBJ2-4; maybe TRBD2 (8 bases). Trimming left V 6 bases short and J 11 bases short, with 17 bases between. Germline CDR1 reads SNHLY; CDR2 reads FYNNEI. The CDR3 runs 13 residues. The CDR3 DNA is TGTGCCAGCAGGACAGGGCCCGGGGGGGTTCAGTACTTC. Encoded protein: CASRTGPGGVQYF.

The chain recombines TRBV19 with TRBJ2-6; D gene uncertain. Germline loops: CDR1 LNHDA, CDR2 SQIVND (reference sequence). CDR3 length equals 15 residues. V lost 2 bases and J lost 1, with 6 bases in between. CDR3 nucleotide sequence: TGTGCCAGTAGTATACAGGTTTCTGGGGCCAACGTCCTGACTTTC. It specifies CASSIQVSGANVLTF.

This clone came up a few times. The chain uses TRBV5-1 and TRBJ2-7, with a possible D match to TRBD2 (5 bases). The CDR3 has 12 amino acids. CDR1 is SGHRS and CDR2 is YFSETQ in the germline V gene. V was shortened by 0 bases and J by 6 bases, with 7 bases between the two germline ends. CDR3 bases: TGCGCCAGCAGCTTGGGGGCGGGCGAGCAGTACTTC. It yields the protein CASSLGAGEQYF.

This clone was found once. The chain employs TRBV19 and TRBJ1-2; D remains ambiguous. Looked up from germline, CDR1 is LNHDA and CDR2 is SQIVND (reference sequence). The CDR3 has 12 amino acids. The germline V and J ends were trimmed by 8 bases and 4 bases, with 11 bases remaining between them. CDR3 DNA sequence: TGTGCCAGTGTTGTACAGCTCTATGGCTACACCTTC. Its translation: CASVVQLYGYTF.

The rearrangement links TRBV7-9 to TRBJ1-2; D unresolved. The ends were cut back, 6 bases at V and 2 bases at J, with 4 bases in the middle. Germline loops: CDR1 SEHNR, CDR2 FQNEAQ (reference sequence). The CDR3 is made up of 11 amino acids. CDR3 loop: CASRINYGYTF. Here the CDR3 DNA reads TGTGCCAGCAGAATAAACTATGGCTACACCTTC.

This chain uses TRBV5-1 with TRBJ1-6; D gene uncertain. Per the germline V gene, CDR1 is SGHRS and CDR2 is YFSETQ. The V end was cut by 0 bases, the J end by 10 bases, with 11 bases between. This CDR3 spans 14 amino acids. The DNA of the CDR3 is TGCGCCAGCAGCTTGGTGAGGGTCGGCTCACCCCTCCACTTT. Translating it yields CASSLVRVGSPLHF.

V and J are TRBV28 and TRBJ2-7; a weak D match, TRBD2 (6 bases). Germline CDR1 and CDR2: MDHEN and SYDVKM. V gave up 3 bases and J gave up 6 bases, with 12 bases separating them. The CDR3 spans 13 residues. The CDR3 spells CASSFFGRSEQYF. Written as DNA, the CDR3 is TGTGCCAGCAGTTTTTTTGGGAGGAGCGAGCAGTACTTC.

J is TRBJ1-6 and V is TRBV25-1; D is uncertain. The germline V and J ends were trimmed by 1 base and 10 bases, with 8 bases remaining between them. Germline lookup yields CDR1 MGHDK and CDR2 SYGVNS. The CDR3 runs 13 residues. In DNA, the CDR3 is TGTGCCAGCAGTGAATCATGGCAGTCACCCCTCCACTTT. Amino acid sequence: CASSESWQSPLHF.

The chain recombines TRBV6-6 with TRBJ2-3; D is perhaps TRBD1 (5 bases). Deletions cut 6 bases from V and 3 bases from J, with 10 bases between. The germline CDR1 and CDR2 sequences are MNHNY and SVGAGI (reference sequence). This CDR3 is 13 amino acids long. The CDR3 bases are TGTGCCAGCAGCCGACAGAGTACAGATACGCAGTATTTT. Residues: CASSRQSTDTQYF.

The chain employs TRBV27 and TRBJ2-3; no clear D. V lost 2 bases to trimming and J lost 2 bases, with 8 bases between them. Germline values: CDR1 MNHEY, CDR2 SMNVEV (reference sequence). The CDR3 has 14 residues. The CDR3, as DNA: TGTGCCAGCAGTTTAATATCTTACACAGATACGCAGTATTTT. It yields the protein CASSLISYTDTQYF.

V usage is TRBV28 and J usage is TRBJ1-5; no reliable D call. Germline V CDR1 and CDR2: MDHEN, SYDVKM. Trimming took 7 bases from V and 3 from J, leaving 7 bases between them. This CDR3 spans 12 amino acids. CDR3 region: CASTILNQPQHF. For the CDR3, the DNA is TGTGCCAGCACTATACTCAATCAGCCCCAGCATTTT.

The chain couples TRBV14 to TRBJ2-5, with a possible D match to TRBD2 (5 bases). Germline V lookup: CDR1 SGHDN, CDR2 FVKESK. The CDR3 is made up of 15 amino acids. The V end was cut by 1 base, the J end by 4 bases, with 13 bases between. The CDR3: CASSQGRFGGETQYF. The DNA of the CDR3 is TGTGCCAGCAGCCAAGGGAGGTTCGGAGGAGAGACCCAGTACTTC.

The rearrangement joins TRBV27 to TRBJ1-5; 7 nucleotides match TRBD1. With 4 bases clipped from V and 1 base from J, the junction kept 7 bases outside the gene matches. Germline loops: CDR1 MNHEY, CDR2 SMNVEV (reference sequence). The CDR3 runs 16 residues. This CDR3 reads CASSSTGWGSNQPQHF. The CDR3 DNA reads TGTGCCAGCAGTTCGACAGGGTGGGGGAGCAATCAGCCCCAGCATTTT.

Concerning this clone itself: The junction does not match germline at one end; this may be a read error. Other nucleotide sequences in the sample specify the same CDR3. The rearrangement links TRBV4-1 to TRBJ1-1, with 8 positions matching TRBD1. This CDR3 region has 14 residues. Germline V CDR1 and CDR2: MGHRA, YSYEKL. The CDR3 sequence: CASSQPTGETEAFF. CDR3 sequence (DNA): TGCGCCAGCAGCCAGCCGACAGGGGAGACTGAAGCTTTTTTT.